These 5 T cell receptor beta chains originate from one sample sequenced in a study of cytomegalovirus exposure and HLA in healthy donors. Both 60 Vbeta primers and 13 Jbeta primers went into the PCR. Using immunoSEQ multiplex PCR, the repertoire was profiled, and TCRdb retains in-frame clones only, with some absent. The table records approximately 120,000 clones, about 86% of them present only once. Source material: PBMCs. The receptors derive from a woman between 25 and 40 years old in good health and CMV-seronegative.

This clone was seen only once. The chain recombines TRBV15 with TRBJ1-5, with D perhaps TRBD1 (5 bases). The germline V and J ends were trimmed by 3 bases and 7 bases, with 16 bases remaining between them. Germline loops: CDR1 LNHNV, CDR2 YYDKDF (reference sequence). The CDR3 covers 15 residues. CDR3 residues: CATSREGRVGQPQHF. The DNA of the CDR3 is TGTGCCACCAGCAGGGAGGGCAGGGTGGGCCAGCCCCAGCATTTT.

CDR3 nucleotide sequence: TGTGCCAGCTCACCACAGCTAGGAGAAGAGACCCAGTACTTC. Its protein is CASSPQLGEETQYF. The chain has TRBV18 and TRBJ2-5, with D unclear. This CDR3 region has 14 residues. The V and J ends lost 1 base and 3 bases respectively, with 9 bases between them. Germline loops: CDR1 KGHSH, CDR2 LQKENI.

This clone was seen more than once but under ten times. Sequence at one end of the junction differs from germline and may be a read error. The CDR3 bases are TGTGCCATCAGCTTAGAGGGCACGGGGAACACTGAAGATTTCTTT. Residues: CAISLEGTGNTEDFF. This rearrangement joins TRBV13 to TRBJ1-1; D uncertain. Germline V gene data show CDR1 as PRHDT and CDR2 as FYEKMQ (reference sequence). There are 15 residues in the CDR3.

The CDR3 DNA reads as TGTGCCAGCAGCTTAGATGGACACCGCACCGGGGAGCTGTTTTTT. As protein: CASSLDGHRTGELFF. The chain employs TRBV11-2 and TRBJ2-2, with D perhaps matching TRBD1 (5 bases). V was shortened by 0 bases and J by 4 bases, with 9 bases between the two germline ends. This CDR3 region has 15 residues. The germline gives CDR1 SGHAT, CDR2 FQNNGV.

J is TRBJ2-1 and V is TRBV19, with 10 bases that match TRBD2. Per germline, CDR1 LNHDA and CDR2 SQIVND (reference sequence). CDR3 length: 17 amino acids. V was clipped by 10 bases and J by 5 bases; unmatched bases: 17. The CDR3 spells CANSHLSGRRVNNEQFF. CDR3 nucleotide sequence: TGTGCCAATAGCCACCTTAGCGGGAGGAGGGTTAACAATGAGCAGTTCTTC.